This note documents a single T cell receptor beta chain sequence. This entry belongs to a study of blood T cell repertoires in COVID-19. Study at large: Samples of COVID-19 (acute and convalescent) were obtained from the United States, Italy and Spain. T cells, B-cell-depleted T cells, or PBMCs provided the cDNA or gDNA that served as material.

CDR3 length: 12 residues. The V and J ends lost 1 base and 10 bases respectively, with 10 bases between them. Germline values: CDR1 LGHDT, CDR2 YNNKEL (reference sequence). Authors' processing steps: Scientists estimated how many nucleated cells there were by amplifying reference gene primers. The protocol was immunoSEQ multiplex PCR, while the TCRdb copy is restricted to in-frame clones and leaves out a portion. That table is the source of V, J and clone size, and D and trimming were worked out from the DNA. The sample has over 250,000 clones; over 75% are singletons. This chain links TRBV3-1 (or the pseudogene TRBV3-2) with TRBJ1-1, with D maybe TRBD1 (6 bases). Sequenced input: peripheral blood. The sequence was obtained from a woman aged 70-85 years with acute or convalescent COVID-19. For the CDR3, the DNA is TGTGCCAGCAGCCAAGGGACAGCTGGAGCTTTCTTT. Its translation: CASSQGTAGAFF.